These 14 T cell receptor beta chains originate from one sample sequenced in a study of T cell repertoires in cytomegalovirus infection. Using its own MiXCR run on the reads, TCRdb lists one record per CDR3 protein. The sample includes around 240,000 distinct CDR3 sequences, over 20% of them seen just once. Source material: CD8+ T cells from PBMCs. The receptors here all came from a human donor in good health (CMV status not recorded). Some clones in this sample may be carry-over from other donors' samples.

Details on this clonotype: A much larger clone is a single base away; this may be a read error. The chain links TRBV20-1 to TRBJ2-1; the D gene is possibly TRBD2 (7 bases). The germline V gene encodes CDR1 DFQATT and CDR2 SNEGSKA (reference sequence). The CDR3 contains 16 residues. The V gene lost 0 bases and the J gene lost 7 bases, with 19 bases spanning the gap. This CDR3 is CSARDGGGGGGNEQFF. CDR3 DNA: TGCAGTGCTAGAGATGGGGGCGGGGGTGGGGGGAATGAGCAGTTCTTC.

This clonotype has ten or more counts. The chain joins TRBV29-1 to TRBJ2-1, with D perhaps TRBD1 (5 bases). The CDR3 has 12 residues. The germline V gene encodes CDR1 SQVTM and CDR2 ANQGSEA. The germline V and J ends were trimmed by 1 base and 8 bases, with 9 bases remaining between them. This chain's CDR3 is CSVEVEGDEQFF. In DNA, the CDR3 is TGCAGCGTTGAAGTGGAAGGGGATGAGCAGTTCTTC.

Of note for this clonotype: A much larger clone differs from this one at a single base, so this may be a read error. The chain is built from TRBV7-9 and TRBJ1-1; no definite D call. This CDR3 has 12 amino acids. Germline loops: CDR1 SEHNR, CDR2 FQNEAQ (reference sequence). Trimming took off 6 bases at V and 7 bases at J, with 12 bases between the two ends. CDR3 in amino acids: CASRTGRSEAFF. The CDR3 region has the DNA TGTGCCAGCAGGACTGGACGGAGTGAAGCTTTCTTT.

In this sample, this clonotype turned up many times. This chain uses TRBV7-2 with TRBJ2-3; unclear D gene. Trimming shortened V by 1 base and J by 1 base, and 3 bases separated the two germline ends. The CDR3 has 13 residues. The germline gives CDR1 SGHTA, CDR2 FQGNSA. In DNA form, the CDR3 reads TGTGCCAGCAGCTTAGAGGGCACAGATACGCAGTATTTT. This sequence encodes CASSLEGTDTQYF.

The chain has TRBV4-2 and TRBJ2-7; TRBD1 might be the D (5 bases). Per germline, CDR1 LGHNA and CDR2 YNFKEQ. The CDR3 covers 13 residues. V gave up 5 bases and J gave up 2 bases, with 10 bases separating them. The CDR3 DNA is TGTGCCAGCAGCGAGACAGAGACCTACGAGCAGTACTTC. This sequence encodes CASSETETYEQYF.

The chain links TRBV28 to TRBJ2-3; D is undetermined. This CDR3 is 16 amino acids long. V lost 4 bases to trimming and J lost 0 bases, with 14 bases between them. Germline V gene sequence: CDR1 MDHEN, CDR2 SYDVKM. The CDR3 DNA follows: TGTGCCAGCAGTTCATCCAAAAGCCTTAGCACAGATACGCAGTATTTT. Amino acid sequence: CASSSSKSLSTDTQYF.

In this sample, this clonotype turned up a few times. The rearrangement links TRBV5-1 to TRBJ2-7; tentative D call: TRBD2 (6 bases). CDR3 length: 12 amino acids. Germline values: CDR1 SGHRS, CDR2 YFSETQ. Trimming removed 7 bases at V and 5 bases at J, with 13 bases between. The CDR3 is CASAGRGHEQYF. For the CDR3, the DNA is TGCGCCAGCGCCGGGCGGGGCCACGAGCAGTACTTC.

This clonotype appeared many times. This chain links TRBV7-6 with TRBJ2-4; 7 positions agree with TRBD1. This CDR3 has 17 amino acids. V lost 1 base, J lost 1 base, and 7 bases stayed unmatched. Looked up from germline, CDR1 is SGHVS and CDR2 is FNYEAQ. DNA of the CDR3: TGTGCCAGCAGCTTAGAAGGTAGCAGGGGGGCCAAAAACATTCAGTACTTC. Its translation is CASSLEGSRGAKNIQYF.

This clonotype occurred a few times. This chain uses TRBV28 with TRBJ2-7; 8 bases map to TRBD2. The germline CDR1 and CDR2 sequences are MDHEN and SYDVKM. The CDR3 runs 17 residues. V lost 5 bases and J lost 0; bases outside the gene matches: 12. CDR3 loop: CASSPTPSSGDSYEQYF. CDR3 DNA: TGTGCCAGCAGTCCCACCCCGAGTAGCGGGGACTCCTACGAGCAGTACTTC.

V gene TRBV7-9 combines with J gene TRBJ2-7; TRBD2 matches 10 bases. The J segment lost 2 bases and the V segment lost 4 bases, leaving 11 bases of the junction unmatched. The V gene's germline CDR1 is SEHNR and CDR2 FQNEAQ (reference sequence). This CDR3 has 17 amino acids. This CDR3 reads CASSSSRSGGDTYEQYF. CDR3 DNA sequence: TGTGCCAGCAGCTCTTCGAGGAGCGGGGGGGACACCTACGAGCAGTACTTC.

The V and J genes are TRBV28 and TRBJ2-7; D might be TRBD1 or TRBD2, each matching 5 bases. CDR1 MDHEN and CDR2 SYDVKM come from the germline V gene. The CDR3 runs to 15 residues. Trimming stripped 3 bases from V and 0 bases from J, with 12 bases between. The CDR3 here is CASSFLGESSYEQYF. The CDR3 DNA sequence: TGTGCCAGCAGTTTCTTGGGGGAGAGCTCCTACGAGCAGTACTTC.

The J gene is TRBJ2-1, the V gene TRBV19, with a possible D match to TRBD1 (5 bases). V lost 6 bases and J lost 0, with 15 bases in between. Germline V CDR1 and CDR2: LNHDA, SQIVND (reference sequence). There are 16 residues in the CDR3. The DNA of the CDR3 is TGTGCCAGTAGGCAGGGTTCGTACAGCTCCTACAATGAGCAGTTCTTC. Residues: CASRQGSYSSYNEQFF.

The chain joins TRBV2 to TRBJ2-7; D gene ambiguous. V dropped 6 bases and J dropped 5 bases, with 11 bases sitting between them. This CDR3 has 12 amino acids. Germline CDR1 is SNHLY and CDR2 is FYNNEI. CDR3 region: CASSPLVDEQYF. As DNA, the CDR3 is TGTGCCAGCAGCCCACTGGTGGACGAGCAGTACTTC.

This sequence joins TRBV9 and TRBJ2-2; the D gene is possibly TRBD2 (6 bases). This CDR3 region has 17 residues. Trimming took off 6 bases at V and 0 bases at J, with 18 bases between the two ends. CDR1 SGDLS and CDR2 YYNGEE come from the germline V gene. The CDR3 region has the DNA TGTGCCAGCACAAAAAGCGACGGGGGACCGAACACCGGGGAGCTGTTTTTT. The encoded protein is CASTKSDGGPNTGELFF.